Listed below are T cell receptor beta chains from one sample, sequenced in a study of beta chain features in type 1 diabetes. Measured with immunoSEQ multiplex PCR; TCRdb has only the in-frame clones, and not every one. Among about 650,000 clones, 9.5% to 15% were seen once, and the ten largest hold over 0.1%. Sequencing was done on a sample of naive CD4+ T cells from blood. Every receptor here comes from a young man with type 1 diabetes. Each CDR3 is given with its conserved first and last residue. Each record gives: V gene, J gene, CDR3 protein.

v_call: TRBV30
j_call: TRBJ2-2
cdr3_aa: CAWSARGTGELFF

v_call: TRBV5-4
j_call: TRBJ2-5
cdr3_aa: CASSLVDQETQYF

v_call: TRBV7-2
j_call: TRBJ2-5
cdr3_aa: CASSSGGSPETQYF

v_call: TRBV7-2
j_call: TRBJ1-4
cdr3_aa: CASSLARQGGEKLFF

v_call: TRBV7-8
j_call: TRBJ1-1
cdr3_aa: CASSTGPGLSTEAFF

v_call: TRBV4-1
j_call: TRBJ2-5
cdr3_aa: CASSQAEVTDRVAETQYF

v_call: TRBV20-1
j_call: TRBJ1-2
cdr3_aa: CSASEGYGYTF

v_call: TRBV19
j_call: TRBJ1-5
cdr3_aa: CASSKQGNQPQHF

v_call: TRBV14
j_call: TRBJ1-1
cdr3_aa: CASSPLGRDTEAFF

v_call: TRBV7-7
j_call: TRBJ2-2
cdr3_aa: CASSLDRAGELFF

v_call: TRBV19
j_call: TRBJ2-7
cdr3_aa: CASSPGQSQPYEQYF

v_call: TRBV27
j_call: TRBJ2-1
cdr3_aa: CASWGLAGNNEQFF

v_call: TRBV9
j_call: TRBJ1-1
cdr3_aa: CASSPDPQGNTEAFF

v_call: TRBV28
j_call: TRBJ1-6
cdr3_aa: CASSLGGQGNSPLHF

v_call: TRBV18
j_call: TRBJ2-7
cdr3_aa: CASSAPGGPLTYEQYF

v_call: TRBV11-2
j_call: TRBJ2-1
cdr3_aa: CASSLAAPFYNEQFF

v_call: TRBV6-5
j_call: TRBJ1-5
cdr3_aa: CASSYPTDASNQPQHF

v_call: TRBV6-1
j_call: TRBJ2-3
cdr3_aa: CASSERGGGTQYF

v_call: TRBV6-6
j_call: TRBJ1-2
cdr3_aa: CASSDPGESNYGYTF

v_call: TRBV18
j_call: TRBJ2-5
cdr3_aa: CASSPGREETQYF

v_call: TRBV18
j_call: TRBJ2-7
cdr3_aa: CASSPAGTSWEQYF

v_call: TRBV28
j_call: TRBJ2-5
cdr3_aa: CASRPRLSGGETQYF

v_call: TRBV30
j_call: TRBJ2-1
cdr3_aa: CAWSVQYEQFF

v_call: TRBV7-2
j_call: TRBJ2-5
cdr3_aa: CASSHTRPQETQYF

v_call: TRBV30
j_call: TRBJ2-1
cdr3_aa: CAWSVLGMKQFF

v_call: TRBV5-1
j_call: TRBJ2-1
cdr3_aa: CASSFESYNEQFF

v_call: TRBV4-3
j_call: TRBJ1-1
cdr3_aa: CASSQRHLNTEAFF